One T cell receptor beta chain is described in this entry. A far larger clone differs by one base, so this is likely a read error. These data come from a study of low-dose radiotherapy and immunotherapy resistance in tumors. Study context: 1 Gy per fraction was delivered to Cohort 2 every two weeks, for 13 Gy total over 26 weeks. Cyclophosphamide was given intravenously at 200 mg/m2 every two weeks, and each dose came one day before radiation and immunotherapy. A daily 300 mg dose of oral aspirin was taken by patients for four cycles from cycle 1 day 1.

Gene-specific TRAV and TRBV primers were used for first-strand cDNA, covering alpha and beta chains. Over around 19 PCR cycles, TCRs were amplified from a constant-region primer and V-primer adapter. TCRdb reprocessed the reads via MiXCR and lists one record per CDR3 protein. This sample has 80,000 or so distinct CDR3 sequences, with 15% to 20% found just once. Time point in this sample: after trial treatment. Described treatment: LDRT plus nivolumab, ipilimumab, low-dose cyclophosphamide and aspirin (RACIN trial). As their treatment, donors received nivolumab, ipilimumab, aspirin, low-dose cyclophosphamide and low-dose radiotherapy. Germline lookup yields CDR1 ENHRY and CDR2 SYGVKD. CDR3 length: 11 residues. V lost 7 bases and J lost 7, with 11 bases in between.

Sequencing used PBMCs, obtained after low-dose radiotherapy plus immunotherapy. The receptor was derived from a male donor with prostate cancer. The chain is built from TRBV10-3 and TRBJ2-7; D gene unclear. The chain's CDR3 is CAIMAYNEQYF. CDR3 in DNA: TGTGCCATCATGGCCTACAATGAGCAGTACTTC.